A single sample is the source of the 32 T cell receptor beta chains below, sequenced in a study of blood T cell repertoires in COVID-19. TCRdb's copy holds only in-frame clones and misses some; the assay was immunoSEQ multiplex PCR. The repertoire holds some 250,000 clones, with roughly 86% as singletons. The sequencing input was peripheral blood. The receptors were gathered from a woman aged 25 to 39 who had recovered from COVID-19.

This clone was observed a handful of times. The chain has TRBV19 and TRBJ1-6; a weak D match, TRBD1 (5 bases). Trimming stripped 1 base from V and 8 bases from J, with 9 bases between. The CDR3 is made up of 14 amino acids. Germline-derived CDR1 and CDR2 are LNHDA and SQIVND (reference sequence). This CDR3 is CASSIGRVDSPLHF. The CDR3 nucleotides are TGTGCCAGTAGTATAGGCAGGGTCGATTCACCCCTCCACTTT.

V and J are TRBV4-1 and TRBJ2-1, with a possible D match to TRBD2 (6 bases). Germline V lookup: CDR1 MGHRA, CDR2 YSYEKL. This CDR3 region has 16 residues. Between the trimmed V and J ends, which lost 8 bases and 4 bases, there was a span of 21 bases. CDR3 sequence (DNA): TGCGCCAGCCGGGGGTTGGGTCTTGGCTCATACAATGAGCAGTTCTTC. Its protein product is CASRGLGLGSYNEQFF.

CDR3 protein: CASSSGRDRDGYTF. DNA for the CDR3: TGTGCCAGCAGCTCAGGGAGGGACCGGGATGGCTACACCTTC. The rearrangement joins TRBV21-1 to TRBJ1-2. TRBV21-1 is given as a pseudogene. The CDR3 totals 14 residues.

This clone has a handful of counts. The chain couples TRBV6-1 to TRBJ2-1, with 7 bases aligning to TRBD1. V lost 2 bases and J lost 2; bases outside the gene matches: 3. The germline V gene encodes CDR1 MNHNS and CDR2 SASEGT. This CDR3 contains 15 residues. For the CDR3, the DNA is TGTGCCAGCAGTGAAACAGGGGTAGCCTACAATGAGCAGTTCTTC. Its protein product is CASSETGVAYNEQFF.

V and J are TRBV30 and TRBJ1-6; D is unresolved. The germline CDR1 and CDR2 sequences are GTSNPN and SVGIG (reference sequence). Trimming removed 0 bases from V and 10 bases from J, with 10 bases in between. The CDR3 is 13 residues long. The CDR3 sequence is CAWSVLSDSPLHF. Here the CDR3 DNA reads TGTGCCTGGAGTGTACTGAGCGACTCACCCCTCCACTTT. The variable domain in full, completed from reference TRBV30 and TRBJ1-6, reads SQTIHQWPATLVQPVGSPLSLECTVEGTSNPNLYWYRQAAGRGLQLLFYSVGIGQISSEVPQNLSASRPQDRQFILSSKKLLLSDSGFYLCAWSVLSDSPLHFGNGTRLTVT.

This chain joins TRBV9 and TRBJ2-5; D not resolved. Germline V CDR1 and CDR2: SGDLS, YYNGEE. The CDR3 covers 14 residues. Trimming removed 3 bases from V and 1 base from J, with 10 bases in between. CDR3 sequence: CASSDPRFQETQYF. CDR3 coding DNA: TGTGCCAGCAGCGACCCTAGGTTCCAAGAGACCCAGTACTTC.

V gene TRBV4-2 combines with J gene TRBJ2-4, with D maybe TRBD2 (6 bases). Germline lookup yields CDR1 LGHNA and CDR2 YNFKEQ. The ends were cut back, 0 bases at V and 3 bases at J, with 15 bases in the middle. This CDR3 spans 17 amino acids. CDR3 nucleotide sequence: TGTGCCAGCAGCCAAGATGTGGGCGGGATTGGCAAAAACATTCAGTACTTC. It specifies CASSQDVGGIGKNIQYF.

The chain recombines TRBV19 with TRBJ2-2; 8 bases are a match to TRBD2. Germline CDR1 and CDR2: LNHDA and SQIVND (reference sequence). Trimming at V came to 2 bases and at J to 0 bases, leaving 2 bases not matched to a gene. This CDR3 has 16 amino acids. The CDR3 sequence is CASSIQRGSNTGELFF. The CDR3 nucleotides read TGTGCCAGTAGTATACAGCGGGGGTCGAACACCGGGGAGCTGTTTTTT.

This chain connects TRBV6-5 to TRBJ2-7, with D tentatively TRBD2 (6 bases). V was cut by 9 bases and J by 4 bases, with 16 bases left in between. Per germline, CDR1 MNHEY and CDR2 SVGAGI. CDR3 size: 13 residues. CDR3 sequence: CASSEGRVYEQYF. The CDR3 nucleotides are TGTGCCAGTTCGGAGGGAAGGGTGTACGAGCAGTACTTC.

About this clone: The same CDR3 can be traced to other DNA sequences in this sample. V is TRBV5-1 and J is TRBJ1-2, with D uncertain. The germline V gene encodes CDR1 SGHRS and CDR2 YFSETQ. V shed 0 bases and J shed 2 bases, with 5 bases lying between them. This CDR3 has 13 residues. CDR3 DNA sequence: TGCGCCAGCAGCTTGGAGCTAAACTATGGCTACACCTTC. Its translation is CASSLELNYGYTF.

CDR3 nucleotide sequence: TGTGCCAGCAGCTTCAGGGGGGAAGATACGCAGTATTTT. Its protein is CASSFRGEDTQYF. This chain connects TRBV7-2 to TRBJ2-3; possibly TRBD1 for D (7 bases). Between the trimmed V and J ends, which lost 3 bases and 5 bases, there was a span of 9 bases. The CDR3 is made up of 13 amino acids. The germline V gene has CDR1 SGHTA and CDR2 FQGNSA.

This rearrangement joins TRBV15 to TRBJ2-4; D is perhaps TRBD1 (8 bases). CDR3 size: 17 residues. The germline CDR1 and CDR2 sequences are LNHNV and YYDKDF (reference sequence). The V end was cut by 6 bases, the J end by 0 bases, with 18 bases between. The CDR3 DNA is TGTGCCACCAGAATGACAGGGGACTATGTAGCCAAAAACATTCAGTACTTC. This translates into CATRMTGDYVAKNIQYF. Complete variable domain (other parts from reference TRBV15 and TRBJ2-4): DAMVIQNPRYQVTQFGKPVTLSCSQTLNHNVMYWYQQKSSQAPKLLFHYYDKDFNNEADTPDNFQSRRPNTSFCFLDIRSPGLGDTAMYLCATRMTGDYVAKNIQYFGAGTRLSVL.

This chain uses TRBV6-1 with TRBJ1-6; D gene uncertain. V gave up 1 base and J gave up 9 bases, with 4 bases separating them. This CDR3 contains 12 residues. From germline, CDR1 is MNHNS and CDR2 SASEGT. The CDR3 here is CASSEGSSPLHF. The CDR3 coding sequence is TGTGCCAGCAGTGAAGGGAGTTCACCCCTCCACTTT.

CDR3 coding DNA: TGTGCCAGCAGTGAAGCCAGAATTCTTCGAATTGCTACTGACAGAGCTTACGAGCAGTACTTC. It yields the protein CASSEARILRIATDRAYEQYF. This chain connects TRBV6-1 to TRBJ2-7, with a weak D call TRBD1 (5 bases). The V end lost 0 bases, the J end lost 4 bases, and 31 bases lay between the germline ends. The CDR3 consists of 21 residues. Germline CDR1 reads MNHNS; CDR2 reads SASEGT.

The rearrangement uses TRBV7-2 and TRBJ2-3, with a possible D match to TRBD2 (5 bases). The CDR3 is 16 amino acids. Germline assignment: CDR1 SGHTA and CDR2 FQGNSA. V was clipped by 5 bases and J by 4 bases, with 19 bases between them. The CDR3 sequence is CASSLNAPGLSDTQYF. The CDR3 DNA is TGTGCCAGCAGCCTAAACGCGCCAGGACTGTCAGATACGCAGTATTTT.

This clone appeared a single time. The V call is TRBV18, the J call TRBJ2-3; 9 positions match TRBD1. J was trimmed by 4 bases and V by 3 bases; bases with no gene match: 5. The CDR3 consists of 15 residues. CDR1 and CDR2 from the germline V gene are KGHSH and LQKENI. Written as DNA, the CDR3 is TGTGCCAGCTCACCCAACAGGGGGCCGGCAGATACGCAGTATTTT. It codes for CASSPNRGPADTQYF.

This chain links TRBV28 with TRBJ1-5; D unclear. The CDR3 has 13 amino acids. Trimming took 1 base from V and 3 from J, leaving 4 bases between them. Germline loops: CDR1 MDHEN, CDR2 SYDVKM. The DNA of the CDR3 is TGTGCCAGCAGTTTATTAATCAATCAGCCCCAGCATTTT. This codes for CASSLLINQPQHF.

The chain combines TRBV5-1 with TRBJ2-3; TRBD2 agrees at 10 bases. The CDR3 totals 14 residues. Germline V CDR1 and CDR2: SGHRS, YFSETQ. Unmatched junction bases numbered 4, after V lost 5 bases and J lost 4 bases. CDR3: CASSPGLAADTQYF. Here the CDR3 DNA reads TGCGCCAGCAGTCCTGGACTAGCGGCAGATACGCAGTATTTT.

The V call is TRBV18, the J call TRBJ1-1; 8 bases fit TRBD1. The CDR3 runs 15 residues. Trimming at V came to 3 bases and at J to 4 bases, leaving 7 bases not matched to a gene. Germline V gene lookup returns CDR1 KGHSH and CDR2 LQKENI. CDR3 sequence (DNA): TGTGCCAGCTCACCCTTTTCAGGGGGCGGCACTGAAGCTTTCTTT. Translation gives CASSPFSGGGTEAFF.

The genes are TRBV7-3 and TRBJ2-3; 12 bases are shared with TRBD2. The V gene's germline CDR1 is SGHTA and CDR2 FQGTGA. J gave up 6 bases and V 6 bases, and 7 bases lay outside the gene matches. This CDR3 has 15 amino acids. The CDR3 DNA follows: TGTGCCAGCAGTTCCCTAGCGGGGGGGCTGGATACGCAGTATTTT. Protein: CASSSLAGGLDTQYF.

CDR3 in amino acids: CASGRGSSYNEQFF. The CDR3 region has the DNA TGTGCCAGCGGGCGGGGGAGCTCCTACAATGAGCAGTTCTTC. This sequence joins TRBV7-3 and TRBJ2-1; 7 bases line up with TRBD2. V shed 8 bases and J 0 bases; nucleotides not matched to a gene: 4. The germline CDR1 and CDR2 sequences are SGHTA and FQGTGA. There are 14 residues in the CDR3.

The DNA for the CDR3 is TGTGCCAGCAGCCCAGACGAGGGGGCGAACGAGCAGTACTTC. Encoded protein: CASSPDEGANEQYF. This sequence joins TRBV9 and TRBJ2-7, with 7 bases matching TRBD1. V gave up 4 bases and J gave up 5 bases; unmatched junction bases: 9. Germline V gene sequence: CDR1 SGDLS, CDR2 YYNGEE. The CDR3 is 14 residues long.

The rearrangement uses TRBV7-2 and TRBJ2-5; 10 nucleotides line up with TRBD2. V trimming: 6 bases; J trimming: 2 bases; junction bases outside the gene matches: 3. The germline V gene has CDR1 SGHTA and CDR2 FQGNSA. CDR3 length equals 14 residues. The CDR3 protein is CASRRAGGQETQYF. In DNA, the CDR3 is TGTGCCAGCAGAAGAGCGGGGGGGCAAGAGACCCAGTACTTC.

The chain combines TRBV15 with TRBJ1-1; 9 bases match TRBD1. The CDR3 runs 18 residues. The V gene's germline CDR1 is LNHNV and CDR2 YYDKDF (reference sequence). The J segment lost 5 bases and the V segment lost 0 bases, leaving 13 bases of the junction unmatched. As DNA, the CDR3 is TGTGCCACCAGCAGAGATCTGATTGTGGCGACAGGGGGAACTGAAGCTTTCTTT. It yields the protein CATSRDLIVATGGTEAFF.

This clone was observed once. V is TRBV3-1 (or the pseudogene TRBV3-2) and J is TRBJ1-2; TRBD1 agrees at 7 bases. This CDR3 has 16 residues. The germline gives CDR1 LGHDT, CDR2 YNNKEL (reference sequence). Trimming at V came to 4 bases and at J to 1 base, leaving 9 bases not matched to a gene. The CDR3 DNA follows: TGTGCCAGCAGCCTCACAGGGGACCTCAGTAACTATGGCTACACCTTC. Residues: CASSLTGDLSNYGYTF.

The DNA of the CDR3 is TGTGCCAGCAGCCAAGACCGGGGTGGGACAGGAGCTTTCTTT. This sequence encodes CASSQDRGGTGAFF. The chain is built from TRBV3-1 (or the pseudogene TRBV3-2) and TRBJ1-1; 8 nucleotides agree with TRBD1. The CDR3 spans 14 residues. The ends lost 0 bases at V and 10 bases at J; junction bases unmatched: 7. CDR1 is LGHDT, CDR2 YNNKEL, per germline (reference sequence).

This chain connects TRBV5-1 to TRBJ2-7, with D perhaps TRBD2 (6 bases). Germline assignment: CDR1 SGHRS and CDR2 YFSETQ. CDR3 length: 14 residues. V dropped 5 bases and J dropped 3 bases, with 15 bases sitting between them. CDR3 amino acids: CASRTGTLDYEQYF. The CDR3 nucleotides read TGCGCCAGCAGGACCGGGACTCTAGACTACGAGCAGTACTTC.

This clone was detected only a few times. The chain is built from TRBV4-1 and TRBJ2-2; 7 positions match TRBD2. This CDR3 has 17 amino acids. Trimming cost V 1 base and J 6 bases; bases outside gene matches: 11. Looked up from germline, CDR1 is MGHRA and CDR2 is YSYEKL. The CDR3 sequence is CASSQAQYPGRAGELFF. The CDR3 nucleotides are TGCGCCAGCAGCCAAGCCCAATATCCAGGGAGGGCCGGGGAGCTGTTTTTT.

The chain employs TRBV5-1 and TRBJ2-5; D might be TRBD2 (5 bases). V was pared by 1 base and J by 2 bases, with 21 bases between. Germline CDR1 is SGHRS and CDR2 is YFSETQ. The CDR3 covers 18 residues. CDR3 in amino acids: CASSLMPSMVLAQETQYF. CDR3 sequence (DNA): TGCGCCAGCAGCTTGATGCCGTCGATGGTGCTAGCTCAAGAGACCCAGTACTTC.

The genes are TRBV2 and TRBJ1-2; the D gene is possibly TRBD1 (5 bases). V lost 0 bases and J 5 bases, leaving 13 bases between the germline ends. CDR3 length equals 15 residues. CDR1 is SNHLY, CDR2 FYNNEI, per germline. The CDR3 bases are TGTGCCAGCAGTGAAGCTGGCAGGGTGGGGTATGGCTACACCTTC. As protein: CASSEAGRVGYGYTF.

The chain links TRBV20-1 to TRBJ1-3, with 8 bases lining up with TRBD1. The CDR3 loop spans 13 amino acids. After removal of 3 bases from V and 6 bases from J, the junction contained 4 bases not matched to a gene. Germline V gene data show CDR1 as DFQATT and CDR2 as SNEGSKA (reference sequence). CDR3 nucleotides: TGCAGTGCTAGTGCGGACAGGGAAAACACCATATATTTT. Its translation is CSASADRENTIYF.

V usage is TRBV27 and J usage is TRBJ2-7; 10 bases agree with TRBD1. The CDR3 runs to 15 residues. The V gene end was trimmed by 6 bases and the J gene end by 7 bases; junction bases not matched to a gene: 12. Germline CDR1 reads MNHEY; CDR2 reads SMNVEV (reference sequence). The DNA for the CDR3 is TGTGCCAGCAGCCCCACAGGGACAGGGGATTATGAGCAGTACTTC. This translates into CASSPTGTGDYEQYF.